These 23 T cell receptor beta chains were sequenced from one sample in a study of T cells after yellow fever vaccination. TCRdb reanalysed the 5' RACE reads using MiXCR and keeps one entry per CDR3 protein. The sample has about 340,000 distinct CDR3 sequences; around 12% are singletons. The source was CD4+ T cells sorted from PBMCs, collected 15 days after the yellow fever booster vaccination. The receptors shown here come from a man between 18 and 35 years old who received the YFV17D yellow fever vaccine.

The V gene is TRBV5-4, the J gene TRBJ1-1, with 8 bases matching TRBD1. This CDR3 is 14 amino acids long. The V segment lost 9 bases and the J segment 5 bases; nucleotides outside the gene matches: 12. Germline CDR1 is SGHNT and CDR2 is YYREEE (reference sequence). The CDR3 protein is CATKGRTGLTEAFF. The CDR3 DNA follows: TGTGCCACCAAGGGCCGGACAGGGTTGACTGAAGCTTTCTTT.

This chain connects TRBV20-1 to TRBJ2-1; D not certain. The germline CDR1 and CDR2 sequences are DFQATT and SNEGSKA (reference sequence). The length of the CDR3 is 11 residues. The V end lost 3 bases, the J end lost 14 bases, and 14 bases lay between the germline ends. CDR3 protein: CSASAVGSEFF. CDR3 bases: TGCAGTGCTAGCGCCGTAGGTAGTGAGTTCTTC.

The chain joins TRBV5-1 to TRBJ2-1; 11 bases agree with TRBD2. CDR3 length: 15 residues. With 0 bases clipped from V and 10 bases from J, the junction kept 6 bases outside the gene matches. Germline CDR1 is SGHRS and CDR2 is YFSETQ. CDR3 sequence reads: CASSLALAGVGEQFF. In DNA form, the CDR3 reads TGCGCCAGCAGCTTGGCACTAGCGGGGGTAGGAGAGCAGTTCTTC.

This clonotype was seen more than once but under ten times. The genes are TRBV7-9 and TRBJ2-1; maybe TRBD1 (6 bases). The CDR3 sequence is 15 residues long. Trimming took off 5 bases at V and 9 bases at J, with 20 bases between the two ends. Germline values: CDR1 SEHNR, CDR2 FQNEAQ (reference sequence). CDR3 in DNA: TGTGCCAGCAGCCTGCATTCGGACAGCTGGATTGAGCAGTTCTTC. This encodes CASSLHSDSWIEQFF.

This clonotype was seen a few times. The CDR3 sequence is CASSSAQGGKTQYF. DNA of the CDR3: TGTGCCAGCAGCTCCGCCCAGGGAGGGAAGACCCAGTACTTC. The chain is built from TRBV7-9 and TRBJ2-5; 7 positions agree with TRBD2. The CDR3 extends over 14 amino acids. In germline, CDR1 is SEHNR, CDR2 FQNEAQ (reference sequence). V shed 4 bases, J shed 6 bases, and the junction held 8 bases outside the gene matches.

The chain links TRBV4-1 to TRBJ2-5; 8 bases are shared with TRBD2. CDR3 length: 17 amino acids. Germline lookup yields CDR1 MGHRA and CDR2 YSYEKL. J lost 5 bases, V lost 1 base, and 12 bases had no gene match. The CDR3 sequence: CASSQAPAGALGETQYF. The CDR3 region has the DNA TGCGCCAGCAGCCAAGCTCCAGCGGGGGCGCTTGGGGAGACCCAGTACTTC.

This sequence joins TRBV24-1 and TRBJ1-5; D gene unclear. Between the trimmed V and J ends, which lost 8 bases and 3 bases, there was a span of 13 bases. Per germline, CDR1 KGHDR and CDR2 SFDVKD. The CDR3 length is 14 residues. The CDR3 loop reads CATTEVGPNQPQHF. CDR3 DNA: TGTGCCACCACAGAGGTGGGCCCCAATCAGCCCCAGCATTTT.

In this sample, this clonotype turned up a few times. The chain couples TRBV30 to TRBJ2-7, with a tentative D call TRBD2 (6 bases). Per germline, CDR1 GTSNPN and CDR2 SVGIG (reference sequence). The CDR3 sequence is 11 residues long. The V end lost 3 bases, the J end lost 7 bases, and 10 bases lay between the germline ends. CDR3 residues: CAWSRGAEQYF. The CDR3 coding sequence is TGTGCCTGGAGCCGCGGGGCAGAGCAGTACTTC.

The chain is built from TRBV20-1 and TRBJ2-3, with D unclear. The germline gives CDR1 DFQATT, CDR2 SNEGSKA (reference sequence). The CDR3 length is 13 residues. Trimming took 3 bases from V and 8 from J, leaving 15 bases between them. The CDR3 sequence: CSASPDVDSTQYF. In nucleotides, the CDR3 is TGCAGTGCTAGCCCGGATGTGGATTCTACGCAGTATTTT.

This clonotype was found many times. This sequence joins TRBV4-3 and TRBJ1-6; D not certain. CDR1 is LGHNA and CDR2 is YSLEER in the germline V gene. The CDR3 loop spans 12 amino acids. V was pared by 0 bases and J by 15 bases, with 9 bases between. In nucleotides, the CDR3 is TGCGCCAGCAGCCAAGATCTTGGGTGCCTCCACTTT. It yields the protein CASSQDLGCLHF.

The CDR3 reads CATDHRPGHWGSNSPLHF. The CDR3 region has the DNA TGTGCCACCGATCACCGCCCCGGACACTGGGGCTCCAATTCACCCCTCCACTTT. The chain is built from TRBV6-1 and TRBJ1-6; TRBD1 is a possible D gene (5 bases). V was pared by 10 bases and J by 7 bases, with 29 bases between. CDR1 is MNHNS and CDR2 is SASEGT in the germline V gene. This CDR3 is 18 amino acids long.

This clonotype has a handful of counts. The rearrangement links TRBV5-1 to TRBJ2-1; 10 nucleotides match TRBD1. The length of the CDR3 is 15 residues. Per the germline V gene, CDR1 is SGHRS and CDR2 is YFSETQ. J lost 4 bases, V lost 2 bases, and 3 bases had no gene match. CDR3 region: CASSLGTGDYNEQFF. DNA of the CDR3: TGCGCCAGCAGCTTAGGGACAGGGGATTACAATGAGCAGTTCTTC.

The sample holds many counts of this clonotype. The V gene is TRBV7-2, the J gene TRBJ2-5; D unclear. With 6 bases removed from V and 4 bases from J, the gap between germline ends came to 9 bases. The CDR3 consists of 12 residues. In germline, CDR1 is SGHTA, CDR2 FQGNSA. CDR3: CASSLARETQYF. The DNA for the CDR3 is TGTGCCAGCAGTTTGGCCCGAGAGACCCAGTACTTC.

The V and J genes are TRBV5-1 and TRBJ2-2; D ambiguous. Germline lookup yields CDR1 SGHRS and CDR2 YFSETQ. This CDR3 is built from 13 residues. Trimming cost V 4 bases and J 7 bases, with 11 bases left between them. The CDR3 is CASSRRFGGELFF. DNA for the CDR3: TGCGCCAGCAGCCGGCGGTTTGGCGGGGAGCTGTTTTTT.

This rearrangement joins TRBV25-1 to TRBJ1-3, with TRBD1 identical over 7 bases. The CDR3 has 15 residues. CDR1 is MGHDK and CDR2 is SYGVNS in the germline V gene. The V segment lost 4 bases and the J segment 2 bases; nucleotides outside the gene matches: 5. CDR3: CASSVPGGAGNTIYF. CDR3 in DNA: TGTGCCAGCAGTGTACCAGGGGGTGCTGGAAACACCATATATTTT.

This clonotype was seen more than once but under ten times. V gene TRBV10-3 combines with J gene TRBJ1-5, with unresolved D. This CDR3 contains 14 residues. The germline V gene has CDR1 ENHRY and CDR2 SYGVKD. Between the trimmed V and J ends, which lost 10 bases and 0 bases, there was a span of 13 bases. The CDR3 DNA is TGTGCCACCACGCTAGATTATAGCAATCAGCCCCAGCATTTT. Translating it yields CATTLDYSNQPQHF.

V gene TRBV6-2 or TRBV6-3 combines with J gene TRBJ2-7; 7 bases are shared with TRBD1. This CDR3 is built from 14 residues. The V gene end was trimmed by 6 bases and the J gene end by 6 bases; junction bases not matched to a gene: 11. From germline, CDR1 is MNHEY and CDR2 SVGEGT. CDR3 sequence (DNA): TGTGCCAGCAGGGGGACAGCATCCTCGGCCGAGCAGTACGTC. It specifies CASRGTASSAEQYV.

The V gene is TRBV7-2, the J gene TRBJ2-1; D may be TRBD1 (6 bases). Germline V lookup: CDR1 SGHTA, CDR2 FQGNSA. Trimming left V 5 bases short and J 8 bases short, with 13 bases between. The CDR3 loop spans 13 amino acids. CDR3 in DNA: TGTGCCAGCAGCCGTGAACAGGGATATGAGCAGTTCTTC. It translates to CASSREQGYEQFF.

This clonotype occurred a few times. The chain joins TRBV20-1 to TRBJ1-6; no definite D call. The germline V gene has CDR1 DFQATT and CDR2 SNEGSKA (reference sequence). The CDR3 has 15 residues. The V gene lost 0 bases and the J gene lost 7 bases, with 13 bases spanning the gap. In DNA, the CDR3 is TGCAGTGCTAGAGAAGGTAGCGTCGGGAATTCACCCCTCCACTTT. Its protein product is CSAREGSVGNSPLHF.

This clonotype was found a few times. The J gene is TRBJ2-1, the V gene TRBV5-1, with D perhaps being TRBD1 or TRBD2 (5 bases each). The CDR3 has 16 residues. The V and J ends lost 0 bases and 6 bases respectively, with 16 bases between them. Germline assignment: CDR1 SGHRS and CDR2 YFSETQ. The CDR3 loop is CASSLDGGEGFNEQFF. The CDR3 DNA is TGCGCCAGCAGCTTGGACGGCGGCGAGGGGTTCAATGAGCAGTTCTTC.

This clonotype was seen more than once but under ten times. This rearrangement joins TRBV27 to TRBJ1-1, with unresolved D. The CDR3 runs to 13 residues. Germline V gene data show CDR1 as MNHEY and CDR2 as SMNVEV (reference sequence). V shed 6 bases and J shed 10 bases, with 18 bases lying between them. The CDR3 DNA reads as TGTGCCAGCAGACAATCAGGTACTGGAGGAGCTTTCTTT. Translating it yields CASRQSGTGGAFF.

There are many counts of this clonotype. The chain carries TRBV7-9 and TRBJ2-3; a possible D gene is TRBD2 (6 bases). Germline CDR1 reads SEHNR; CDR2 reads FQNEAQ (reference sequence). CDR3 length equals 16 residues. The ends were cut back, 1 base at V and 1 base at J, with 12 bases in the middle. The CDR3 nucleotides read TGTGCCAGCAGCTTAGATCTTGCGGGGCGCACAGATACGCAGTATTTT. This translates into CASSLDLAGRTDTQYF.

The chain is built from TRBV6-4 and TRBJ2-7; D ambiguous. The V end was cut by 6 bases, the J end by 5 bases, with 11 bases between. Looked up from germline, CDR1 is MRHNA and CDR2 is SNTAGT. The CDR3 runs 12 residues. The CDR3 sequence is CASRPGSHEQYV. DNA for the CDR3: TGTGCCAGCAGACCGGGCAGCCACGAGCAGTACGTC.